The 10 T cell receptor beta chains in this list originate from one sample, sequenced in a study of cytomegalovirus exposure and HLA in healthy donors. PCR employed 60 Vbeta and 13 Jbeta primers. The protocol was immunoSEQ multiplex PCR, while the TCRdb copy is restricted to in-frame clones and leaves out a portion. The table includes around 110,000 clones, 80% to 85% detected once. The sequencing input was PBMCs. These receptors originate from a woman in her 30s in good health and CMV-seronegative.

As concerns this clone: One junction end disagrees with the germline gene, perhaps due to a read error. The chain joins TRBV7-9 to TRBJ1-2; D call uncertain. The CDR3 is 12 amino acids. Germline V gene data show CDR1 as SEHNR and CDR2 as FQNEAQ (reference sequence). The CDR3 sequence is CSSSESRNGYTF. CDR3 DNA sequence: TGTTCCAGCAGTGAGAGCAGGAATGGCTACACCTTC.

The chain links TRBV28 to TRBJ1-5, with a tentative D call TRBD1 (5 bases). Germline values: CDR1 MDHEN, CDR2 SYDVKM. Trimming took 6 bases from V and 3 from J, leaving 15 bases between them. The CDR3 totals 15 residues. The CDR3 DNA is TGTGCCAGCAGCCTGGGGGGGTCCCTCAATCAGCCCCAGCATTTT. This gives the protein CASSLGGSLNQPQHF.

The chain combines TRBV7-2 with TRBJ1-5, with TRBD1 matching 9 bases. This CDR3 contains 18 residues. CDR1 and CDR2 from the germline V gene are SGHTA and FQGNSA. Unmatched junction bases numbered 13, after V lost 5 bases and J lost 2 bases. The chain's CDR3 is CASSHPGTGPGGNQPQHF. CDR3 coding DNA: TGTGCCAGCAGCCACCCCGGGACAGGGCCTGGGGGCAATCAGCCCCAGCATTTT. The entire variable domain, with the rest obtained from reference TRBV7-2 and TRBJ1-5, is as follows: GAGVSQSPSNKVTEKGKDVELRCDPISGHTALYWYRQSLGQGLEFLIYFQGNSAPDKSGLPSDRFSAERTGGSVSTLTIQRTQQEDSAVYLCASSHPGTGPGGNQPQHFGDGTRLSIL.

This clone was seen a few times. The chain has TRBV4-2 and TRBJ2-7; 10 bases fit TRBD2. Germline loops: CDR1 LGHNA, CDR2 YNFKEQ. V lost 0 bases and J lost 2; bases outside the gene matches: 4. This CDR3 comprises 16 residues. This CDR3 is CASSQEIAGGTYEQYF. The CDR3 DNA follows: TGTGCCAGCAGCCAAGAAATAGCGGGAGGTACCTACGAGCAGTACTTC.

This chain uses TRBV28 with TRBJ1-4, with 9 bases identical to TRBD1. The germline V gene encodes CDR1 MDHEN and CDR2 SYDVKM. J was trimmed by 8 bases and V by 3 bases; bases with no gene match: 4. This CDR3 region has 14 residues. The CDR3 loop is CASSFTGGREKLFF. CDR3 coding DNA: TGTGCCAGCAGTTTTACAGGGGGCAGGGAAAAACTGTTTTTT.

The count of this clone is one. V gene TRBV7-9 combines with J gene TRBJ2-7, with D tentatively TRBD1 (7 bases). The CDR3 has 14 amino acids. Germline lookup yields CDR1 SEHNR and CDR2 FQNEAQ (reference sequence). CDR3 in DNA: TGTGCTTCGGGAGACAGGGAAGGCTGGTACGAGCAGTACTTC. Its translation: CASGDREGWYEQYF.

The CDR3 loop is CASRNSPEAGELFF. The CDR3 DNA reads TGTGCCAGCAGGAACTCTCCAGAGGCCGGGGAGCTGTTTTTT. The chain combines TRBV13 with TRBJ2-2, with D uncertain. V lost 6 bases and J lost 6, with 14 bases in between. CDR1 is PRHDT, CDR2 FYEKMQ, per germline (reference sequence). CDR3 length: 14 residues. Full variable domain (remainder filled in from reference TRBV13 and TRBJ2-2): AAGVIQSPRHLIKEKRETATLKCYPIPRHDTVYWYQQGPGQDPQFLISFYEKMQSDKGSIPDRFSAQQFSDYHSELNMSSLELGDSALYFCASRNSPEAGELFFGEGSRLTVL.

In its sample, this clone was seen a few times. This chain joins TRBV7-3 and TRBJ1-1; maybe TRBD1 (5 bases). CDR3 length: 13 amino acids. With 6 bases removed from V and 3 bases from J, the gap between germline ends came to 11 bases. Germline V gene lookup returns CDR1 SGHTA and CDR2 FQGTGA. The CDR3 nucleotides read TGTGCCAGCAGTCAGCAAGGGGACACTGAAGCTTTCTTT. This translates into CASSQQGDTEAFF. Drawing the rest from reference TRBV7-3 and TRBJ1-1, the complete variable domain is GAGVSQTPSNKVTEKGKYVELRCDPISGHTALYWYRQSLGQGPEFLIYFQGTGAADDSGLPNDRFFAVRPEGSVSTLKIQRTERGDSAVYLCASSQQGDTEAFFGQGTRLTVV.

CDR3 in DNA: TGTGCCAGCAGCCTATGGGGGGACAGAGGGGAAGAGACCCAGTACTTC. This sequence encodes CASSLWGDRGEETQYF. The J gene is TRBJ2-5, the V gene TRBV28, with D possibly being TRBD1 (7 bases). The V end lost 6 bases, the J end lost 3 bases, and 20 bases lay between the germline ends. CDR1 and CDR2 from the germline V gene are MDHEN and SYDVKM. The CDR3 is made up of 16 amino acids.

The chain uses TRBV29-1 and TRBJ1-6; perhaps TRBD1 as D (5 bases). The germline gives CDR1 SQVTM, CDR2 ANQGSEA. Trimming left V 6 bases short and J 10 bases short, with 19 bases between. This CDR3 comprises 14 residues. The CDR3 sequence: CSVRGTDGGSPLHF. CDR3 nucleotides: TGCAGCGTCAGAGGGACGGATGGAGGGTCACCCCTCCACTTT.